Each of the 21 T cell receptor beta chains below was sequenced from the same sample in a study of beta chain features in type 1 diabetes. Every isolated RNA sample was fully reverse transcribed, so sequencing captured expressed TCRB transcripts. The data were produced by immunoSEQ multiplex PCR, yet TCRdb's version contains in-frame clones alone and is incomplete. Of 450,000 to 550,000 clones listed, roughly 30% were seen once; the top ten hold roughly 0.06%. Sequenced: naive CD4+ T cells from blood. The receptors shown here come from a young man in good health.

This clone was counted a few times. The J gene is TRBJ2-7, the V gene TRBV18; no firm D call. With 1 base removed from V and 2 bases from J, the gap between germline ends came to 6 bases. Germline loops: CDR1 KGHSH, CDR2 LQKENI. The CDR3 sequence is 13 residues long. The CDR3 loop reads CASSPQQAYEQYF. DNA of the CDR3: TGTGCCAGCTCACCACAGCAGGCCTACGAGCAGTACTTC.

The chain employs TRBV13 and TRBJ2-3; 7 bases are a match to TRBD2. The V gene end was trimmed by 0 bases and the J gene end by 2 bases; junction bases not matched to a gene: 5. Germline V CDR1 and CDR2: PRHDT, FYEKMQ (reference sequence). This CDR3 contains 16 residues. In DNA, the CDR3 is TGTGCCAGCAGCTTAGGCGGGAGGACCGACACAGATACGCAGTATTTT. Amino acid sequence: CASSLGGRTDTDTQYF.

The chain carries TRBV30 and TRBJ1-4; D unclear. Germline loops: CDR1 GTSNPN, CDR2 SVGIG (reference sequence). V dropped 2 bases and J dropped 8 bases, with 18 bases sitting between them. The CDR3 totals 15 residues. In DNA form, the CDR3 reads TGTGCCTGGAGTCCACGGGCCTCGAGGGCGGAAAAACTGTTTTTT. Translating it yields CAWSPRASRAEKLFF.

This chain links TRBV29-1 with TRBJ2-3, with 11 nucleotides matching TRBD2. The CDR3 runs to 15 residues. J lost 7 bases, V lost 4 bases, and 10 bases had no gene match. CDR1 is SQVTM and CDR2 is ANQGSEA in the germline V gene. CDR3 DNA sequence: TGCAGCGTTGTCGGGATCCTAGCGGGGGGAAATACGCAGTATTTT. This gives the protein CSVVGILAGGNTQYF.

This CDR3 is CSVAEGGRDNQPQHF. Here the CDR3 DNA reads TGCAGCGTTGCGGAGGGGGGCCGGGATAATCAGCCCCAGCATTTT. J is TRBJ1-5 and V is TRBV29-1; D may be TRBD1 (6 bases). The CDR3 has 15 amino acids. Germline CDR1 is SQVTM and CDR2 is ANQGSEA. Between the trimmed V and J ends, which lost 4 bases and 4 bases, there was a span of 17 bases.

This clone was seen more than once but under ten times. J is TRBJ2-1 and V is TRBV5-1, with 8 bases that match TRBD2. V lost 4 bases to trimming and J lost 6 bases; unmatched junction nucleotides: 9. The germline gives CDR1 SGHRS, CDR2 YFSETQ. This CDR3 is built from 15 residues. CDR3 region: CASSQTGLVPNEQFF. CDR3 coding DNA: TGCGCCAGCAGCCAAACGGGACTAGTGCCCAATGAGCAGTTCTTC.

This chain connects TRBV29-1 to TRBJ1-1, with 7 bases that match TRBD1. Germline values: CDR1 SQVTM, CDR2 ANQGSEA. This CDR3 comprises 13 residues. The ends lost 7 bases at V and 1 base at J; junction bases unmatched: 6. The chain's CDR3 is CSAQGGPNTEAFF. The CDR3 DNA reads TGCAGCGCCCAGGGGGGCCCGAACACTGAAGCTTTCTTT. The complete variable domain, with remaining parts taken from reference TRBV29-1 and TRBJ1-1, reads SAVISQKPSRDICQRGTSLTIQCQVDSQVTMMFWYRQQPGQSLTLIATANQGSEATYESGFVIDKFPISRPNLTFSTLTVSNMSPEDSSIYLCSAQGGPNTEAFFGQGTRLTVV.

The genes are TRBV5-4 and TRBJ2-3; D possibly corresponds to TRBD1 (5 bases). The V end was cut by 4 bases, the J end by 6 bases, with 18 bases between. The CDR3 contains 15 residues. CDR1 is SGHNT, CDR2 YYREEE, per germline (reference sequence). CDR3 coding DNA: TGTGCCAGCAGCCCAGGGAAGCCCTTGACGGATACGCAGTATTTT. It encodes CASSPGKPLTDTQYF.

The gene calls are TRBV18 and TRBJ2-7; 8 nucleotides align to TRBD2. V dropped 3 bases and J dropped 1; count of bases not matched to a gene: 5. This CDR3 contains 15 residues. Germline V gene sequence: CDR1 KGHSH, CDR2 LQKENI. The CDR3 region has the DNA TGTGCCAGCTCACCCGGTAGCGGGGAATCCTACGAGCAGTACTTC. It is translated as CASSPGSGESYEQYF. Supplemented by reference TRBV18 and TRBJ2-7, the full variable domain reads NAGVMQNPRHLVRRRGQEARLRCSPMKGHSHVYWYRQLPEEGLKFMVYLQKENIIDESGMPKERFSAEFPKEGPSILRIQQVVRGDSAAYFCASSPGSGESYEQYFGPGTRLTVT.

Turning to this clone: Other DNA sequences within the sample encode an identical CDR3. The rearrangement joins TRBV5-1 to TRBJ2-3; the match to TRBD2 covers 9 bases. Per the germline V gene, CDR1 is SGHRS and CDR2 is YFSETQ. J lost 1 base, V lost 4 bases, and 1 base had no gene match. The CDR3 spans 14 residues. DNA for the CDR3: TGCGCCAGCAGCAGGACTAGCGGCACAGATACGCAGTATTTT. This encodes CASSRTSGTDTQYF. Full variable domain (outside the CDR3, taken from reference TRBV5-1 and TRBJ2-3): KAGVTQTPRYLIKTRGQQVTLSCSPISGHRSVSWYQQTPGQGLQFLFEYFSETQRNKGNFPGRFSGRQFSNSRSEMNVSTLELGDSALYLCASSRTSGTDTQYFGPGTRLTVL.

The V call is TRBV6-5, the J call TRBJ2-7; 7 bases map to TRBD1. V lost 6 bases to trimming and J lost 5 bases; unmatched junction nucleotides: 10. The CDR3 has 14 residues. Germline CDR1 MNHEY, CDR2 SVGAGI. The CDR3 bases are TGTGCCAGCAGACCTCCGGGACAGAAAAACGAGCAGTACTTC. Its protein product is CASRPPGQKNEQYF.

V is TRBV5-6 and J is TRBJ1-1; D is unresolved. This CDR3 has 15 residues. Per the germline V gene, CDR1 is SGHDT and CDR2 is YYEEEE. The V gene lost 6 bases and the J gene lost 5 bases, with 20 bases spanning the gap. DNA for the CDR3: TGTGCCAGCACCTATCTAGGGAATAAGTGGACTGAAGCTTTCTTT. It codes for CASTYLGNKWTEAFF. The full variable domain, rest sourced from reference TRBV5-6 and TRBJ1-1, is DAGVTQSPTHLIKTRGQQVTLRCSPKSGHDTVSWYQQALGQGPQFIFQYYEEEERQRGNFPDRFSGHQFPNYSSELNVNALLLGDSALYLCASTYLGNKWTEAFFGQGTRLTVV.

CDR3 residues: CASSARTTGTDTQYF. CDR3 in DNA: TGTGCCAGCAGTGCGCGAACTACTGGCACAGATACGCAGTATTTT. V is TRBV6-1 and J is TRBJ2-3, with D uncertain. Trimming cost V 4 bases and J 1 base, with 12 bases left between them. The V gene's germline CDR1 is MNHNS and CDR2 SASEGT. The length of the CDR3 is 15 residues.

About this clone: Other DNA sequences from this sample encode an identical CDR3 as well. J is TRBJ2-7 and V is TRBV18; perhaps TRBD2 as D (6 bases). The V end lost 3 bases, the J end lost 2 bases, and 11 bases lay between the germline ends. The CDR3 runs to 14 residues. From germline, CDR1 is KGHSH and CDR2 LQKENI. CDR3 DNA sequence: TGTGCCAGCTCACCGTCTGCGGGACCCTACGAGCAGTACTTC. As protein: CASSPSAGPYEQYF.

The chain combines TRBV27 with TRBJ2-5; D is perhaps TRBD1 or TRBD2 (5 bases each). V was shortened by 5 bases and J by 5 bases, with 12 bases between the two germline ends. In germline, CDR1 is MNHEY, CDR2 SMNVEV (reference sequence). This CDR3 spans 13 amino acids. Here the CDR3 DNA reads TGTGCCAGCAGTCCGTCGGGGCGGGAGACCCAGTACTTC. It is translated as CASSPSGRETQYF.

The CDR3 DNA sequence: TGCAGCGTTGGTCACAATAGCAATCAGCCCCAGCATTTT. As protein: CSVGHNSNQPQHF. The gene calls are TRBV29-1 and TRBJ1-5, with no clear D. Between the trimmed V and J ends, which lost 4 bases and 0 bases, there was a span of 7 bases. The CDR3 is 13 amino acids. Germline-derived CDR1 and CDR2 are SQVTM and ANQGSEA.

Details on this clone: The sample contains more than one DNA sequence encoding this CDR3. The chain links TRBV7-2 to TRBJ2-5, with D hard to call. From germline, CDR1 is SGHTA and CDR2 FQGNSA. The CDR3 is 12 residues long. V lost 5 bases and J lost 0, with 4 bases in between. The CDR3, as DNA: TGTGCCAGCAGCCCTTACCAAGAGACCCAGTACTTC. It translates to CASSPYQETQYF.

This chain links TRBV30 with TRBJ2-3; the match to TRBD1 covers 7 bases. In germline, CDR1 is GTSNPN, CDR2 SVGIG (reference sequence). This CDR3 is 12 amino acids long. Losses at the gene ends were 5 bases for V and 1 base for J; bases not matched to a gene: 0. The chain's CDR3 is CAWGTGTDTQYF. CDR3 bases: TGTGCCTGGGGGACAGGCACAGATACGCAGTATTTT.

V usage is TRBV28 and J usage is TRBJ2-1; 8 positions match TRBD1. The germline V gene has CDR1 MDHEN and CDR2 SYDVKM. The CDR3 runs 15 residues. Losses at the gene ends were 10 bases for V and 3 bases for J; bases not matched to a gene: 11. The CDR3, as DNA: TGTGCCACCTTTCGGACAGGGTTAGGCTACAATGAGCAGTTCTTC. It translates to CATFRTGLGYNEQFF. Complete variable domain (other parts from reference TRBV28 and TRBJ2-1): DVKVTQSSRYLVKRTGEKVFLECVQDMDHENMFWYRQDPGLGLRLIYFSYDVKMKEKGDIPEGYSVSREKKERFSLILESASTNQTSMYLCATFRTGLGYNEQFFGPGTRLTVL.

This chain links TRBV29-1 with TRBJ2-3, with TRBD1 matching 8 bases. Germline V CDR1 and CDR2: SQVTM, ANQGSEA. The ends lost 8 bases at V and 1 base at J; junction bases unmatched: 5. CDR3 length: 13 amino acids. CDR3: CSLATGGTDTQYF. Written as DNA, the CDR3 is TGCAGCCTCGCGACAGGGGGCACAGATACGCAGTATTTT.

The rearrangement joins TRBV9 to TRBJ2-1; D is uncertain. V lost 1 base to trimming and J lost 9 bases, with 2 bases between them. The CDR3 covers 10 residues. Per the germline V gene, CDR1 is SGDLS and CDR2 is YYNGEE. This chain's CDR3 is CASSVSEQFF. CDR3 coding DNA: TGTGCCAGCAGCGTATCTGAGCAGTTCTTC.